This TCR beta chain was sequenced in a study of response to subunit inactivated influenza vaccine. There are a few counts of this clonotype. The CDR3 runs to 14 residues. V was clipped by 2 bases and J by 5 bases; unmatched bases: 5. The V gene's germline CDR1 is SGDLS and CDR2 YYNGEE. TCRdb re-analysed the RT-PCR reads in MiXCR, keeping a single row per CDR3 protein. The table lists 700,000 to 900,000 distinct CDR3 sequences, 21% of them singletons. Source: PBMCs from blood, taken 4 to 6 days after vaccination. This chain uses TRBV9 with TRBJ2-7; TRBD1 aligns across 9 bases. The TCR sequence derives from a man in his fifties who received an inactivated influenza vaccine. In DNA, the CDR3 is TGTGCCAGCAGCGTCGGGGACAGGGTAAACGAGCAGTACTTC. It is translated as CASSVGDRVNEQYF.